Below are 18 T cell receptor beta chains sequenced from a single sample in a study of blood T cell repertoires in COVID-19. Assay used: immunoSEQ multiplex PCR; TCRdb lists only in-frame clones, some missing. The sample shows approximately 46,000 clones, about 85% of them seen only once. The sequencing sample was made of peripheral blood. The receptors were gathered from a human donor in a cohort sampled during active COVID-19.

The gene calls are TRBV28 and TRBJ1-3; D unclear. CDR3 size: 16 residues. Trimming stripped 3 bases from V and 0 bases from J, with 12 bases between. CDR1 MDHEN and CDR2 SYDVKM come from the germline V gene. The CDR3 reads CASSFVKLSSGNTIYF. The CDR3 DNA sequence: TGTGCCAGCAGTTTCGTAAAACTGAGCTCTGGAAACACCATATATTTT.

The chain has TRBV24-1 and TRBJ2-1, with 8 bases aligning to TRBD2. This CDR3 has 16 residues. Germline CDR1 KGHDR, CDR2 SFDVKD. The junction had 13 bases not matched to a gene; V was cut back by 6 bases and J by 7 bases. This CDR3 reads CATSTPGGGARNEQFF. In DNA form, the CDR3 reads TGTGCCACCAGTACCCCGGGAGGGGGGGCCCGGAATGAGCAGTTCTTC.

This rearrangement joins TRBV7-2 to TRBJ2-7; no firm D call. This CDR3 spans 16 amino acids. Trimming cost V 1 base and J 3 bases, with 16 bases left between them. In germline, CDR1 is SGHTA, CDR2 FQGNSA. In DNA form, the CDR3 reads TGTGCCAGCAGCTTAGGGTCTCCCAGCGTGGGCTACGAGCAGTACTTC. This codes for CASSLGSPSVGYEQYF.

The rearrangement uses TRBV10-1 and TRBJ2-7; a possible D gene is TRBD1 (6 bases). The CDR3 consists of 15 residues. Trimming left V 5 bases short and J 3 bases short, with 17 bases between. CDR1 WNHNN and CDR2 SYGVQD come from the germline V gene (reference sequence). CDR3 in DNA: TGCGCCAGCAGTCCCGGGACACCATTTGGCTACGAGCAGTACTTC. Translating gives CASSPGTPFGYEQYF.

This chain joins TRBV10-3 and TRBJ1-4; 8 bases align to TRBD1. This CDR3 spans 14 amino acids. J was trimmed by 7 bases and V by 6 bases; bases with no gene match: 7. CDR1 is ENHRY and CDR2 is SYGVKD in the germline V gene. The CDR3 region is CAIRETGVAEKLFF. DNA of the CDR3: TGTGCCATCAGGGAGACAGGGGTGGCTGAAAAACTGTTTTTT.

This clone has just one count. The J gene is TRBJ1-2, the V gene TRBV27, with TRBD1 matching over 10 bases. J lost 6 bases, V lost 3 bases, and 7 bases had no gene match. In germline, CDR1 is MNHEY, CDR2 SMNVEV (reference sequence). The CDR3 sequence is 15 residues long. The CDR3 reads CASSFTRTGGNGYTF. As DNA, the CDR3 is TGTGCCAGCAGTTTCACCCGGACAGGGGGAAATGGCTACACCTTC.

The chain couples TRBV15 to TRBJ2-2, with a weak D call TRBD2 (5 bases). The germline V gene has CDR1 LNHNV and CDR2 YYDKDF (reference sequence). V lost 0 bases to trimming and J lost 3 bases, with 17 bases between them. This CDR3 spans 18 amino acids. CDR3: CATSRDPVGGSDTGELFF. The CDR3 DNA reads as TGTGCCACCAGCAGAGATCCGGTAGGAGGTTCCGACACCGGGGAGCTGTTTTTT.

The V and J genes are TRBV28 and TRBJ1-5; unclear D gene. The ends were cut back, 2 bases at V and 2 bases at J, with 7 bases in the middle. From germline, CDR1 is MDHEN and CDR2 SYDVKM. CDR3 length equals 14 residues. For the CDR3, the DNA is TGTGCCAGCAGTTTAGGGCAGGGCAATCAGCCCCAGCATTTT. This gives the protein CASSLGQGNQPQHF.

This chain uses TRBV6-2 or TRBV6-3 with TRBJ1-6; D is perhaps TRBD1 (6 bases). V lost 4 bases to trimming and J lost 7 bases, with 11 bases between them. The CDR3 has 14 amino acids. From germline, CDR1 is MNHEY and CDR2 SVGEGT. The CDR3 region is CASSFGQINSPLHF. The CDR3 bases are TGTGCCAGCAGTTTCGGACAGATCAATTCACCCCTCCACTTT.

The V call is TRBV25-1, the J call TRBJ2-2, with TRBD1 matching over 8 bases. The trim removed 7 bases at V and 6 bases at J, leaving 4 bases unmatched. Per germline, CDR1 MGHDK and CDR2 SYGVNS. This CDR3 has 13 residues. CDR3 DNA: TGTGCCAGCACTTTACAGGGGGCCGGGGAGCTGTTTTTT. Amino acid sequence: CASTLQGAGELFF.

The chain employs TRBV5-6 and TRBJ1-1, with D hard to call. The germline CDR1 and CDR2 sequences are SGHDT and YYEEEE. The ends were cut back, 6 bases at V and 0 bases at J, with 9 bases in the middle. This CDR3 has 13 amino acids. The CDR3 nucleotides are TGTGCCAGCAACCAGCAGGTGAACACTGAAGCTTTCTTT. The encoded protein is CASNQQVNTEAFF.

The V gene is TRBV6-6, the J gene TRBJ2-2; TRBD1 is a possible D gene (6 bases). Trimming cost V 4 bases and J 5 bases, with 14 bases left between them. CDR1 and CDR2 from the germline V gene are MNHNY and SVGAGI (reference sequence). The CDR3 covers 15 residues. The CDR3 DNA follows: TGTGCCAGCAGTTCCGACCTCAGGGGAACCGGGGAGCTGTTTTTT. Translating gives CASSSDLRGTGELFF.

The rearrangement joins TRBV7-3 to TRBJ2-7; 9 bases align to TRBD2. CDR3 length: 15 residues. Trimming removed 5 bases from V and 2 bases from J; junction bases left unmatched: 7. CDR1 SGHTA and CDR2 FQGTGA come from the germline V gene. The CDR3 sequence is CASSPLAGGPYEQYF. In DNA form, the CDR3 reads TGTGCCAGCAGCCCACTCGCGGGGGGGCCCTACGAGCAGTACTTC.

The chain uses TRBV7-8 and TRBJ1-4; maybe TRBD1 (5 bases). Trimming shortened V by 5 bases and J by 4 bases, and 14 bases separated the two germline ends. The CDR3 runs to 15 residues. The germline V gene has CDR1 SGHVS and CDR2 FQNEAQ. The DNA of the CDR3 is TGTGCCAGCAGCCGAGGGAGGGGCGTTAATGAAAAACTGTTTTTT. Protein: CASSRGRGVNEKLFF.

The chain joins TRBV19 to TRBJ2-7, with unresolved D. Between the trimmed V and J ends, which lost 5 bases and 4 bases, there was a span of 9 bases. The germline V gene has CDR1 LNHDA and CDR2 SQIVND (reference sequence). This CDR3 region has 12 residues. The DNA for the CDR3 is TGTGCCAGTAGTTCCTCCGTGTACGAGCAGTACTTC. As protein: CASSSSVYEQYF.

The rearrangement uses TRBV5-1 and TRBJ1-3, with D unresolved. V was pared by 4 bases and J by 0 bases, with 11 bases between. The CDR3 spans 15 residues. CDR1 and CDR2 from the germline V gene are SGHRS and YFSETQ. The CDR3 DNA is TGCGCCAGCAGCCCCGTACGGTCCTCTGGAAACACCATATATTTT. Its translation is CASSPVRSSGNTIYF.

This clone appeared once. The V call is TRBV28, the J call TRBJ2-7; tentative D call: TRBD1 (5 bases). There are 15 residues in the CDR3. The germline V gene encodes CDR1 MDHEN and CDR2 SYDVKM. V was cut by 3 bases and J by 5 bases, with 17 bases left in between. In DNA, the CDR3 is TGTGCCAGCAGTTTTCCAGGGATTACCTCAGACGAGCAGTACTTC. Amino acid sequence: CASSFPGITSDEQYF.

This sequence joins TRBV6-5 and TRBJ2-1; D may be TRBD1 (5 bases). Germline CDR1 and CDR2: MNHEY and SVGAGI. This CDR3 comprises 15 residues. Between the trimmed V and J ends, which lost 5 bases and 1 base, there was a span of 12 bases. CDR3 sequence (DNA): TGTGCCAGCAGTACGACAGCCTTTTCCTACAATGAGCAGTTCTTC. Protein: CASSTTAFSYNEQFF.